The following is a TCR beta chain sequence with its context. V was shortened by 2 bases and J by 7 bases, with 9 bases between the two germline ends. The CDR3 contains 12 residues. Germline V gene data show CDR1 as MDHEN and CDR2 as SYDVKM. This entry comes from a study of cytomegalovirus exposure and HLA in healthy donors. PCR was performed using 60 Vbeta and 13 Jbeta primers. Method: immunoSEQ multiplex PCR; TCRdb's copy keeps in-frame clones and lacks some. The table has approximately 130,000 clones, over 75% seen once; the top ten hold 0.95% to 1.5%. This TCR was recovered from a man aged 50 to 59 in good health and CMV-seronegative. This sequence joins TRBV28 and TRBJ2-7, with D perhaps TRBD1 (5 bases). Sample: PBMCs. The CDR3 here is CASSLVQGEQYF. The CDR3, as DNA: TGTGCCAGCAGTTTAGTCCAGGGAGAGCAGTACTTC.